This T cell receptor (beta chain) came from a study of OX40 agonist ivuxolimab in advanced cancers. As for the study in general: Dosing consisted of intravenous ivuxolimab at 0.01 to 10 mg/kg every 2 weeks.

The V end was cut by 2 bases, the J end by 4 bases, with 8 bases between. Germline-derived CDR1 and CDR2 are LNHDA and SQIVND (reference sequence). The CDR3 covers 13 residues. Assay used: immunoSEQ multiplex PCR; TCRdb lists only in-frame clones, some missing. Here the sample spans 43,000 or so clones, roughly 86% being singletons. The study, taken as a whole, reports: Antigen specificity remained undetermined for the expanded peripheral T cells. CD4+ and CD8+ blood T cells expanded clonally by week 6 at 0.1 to 3.0 mg/kg.

This clone showed up just once. Antigen: not known. The sequencing used CD4+ or CD8+ T cells sorted from blood, collected in a trial of the OX40 agonist ivuxolimab. The receptor was derived from an adult with an advanced solid tumor such as melanoma, head and neck, liver or kidney cancer. This sequence joins TRBV19 and TRBJ2-5, with D perhaps TRBD1 (6 bases). The CDR3 sequence: CASSIRRGETQYF. In DNA, the CDR3 is TGTGCCAGTAGTATACGCAGGGGAGAGACCCAGTACTTC.